The sequence of this T cell receptor beta chain was determined in a study of blood T cell repertoires in COVID-19. Measured with immunoSEQ multiplex PCR; TCRdb has only the in-frame clones, and not every one. Of some 190,000 clones in the sample, over 75% were seen once. The germline gives CDR1 SGHRS, CDR2 YFSETQ. This CDR3 is built from 15 residues. Trimming left V 0 bases short and J 10 bases short, with 19 bases between. The clonotype was recovered from a person aged 65-85 years with COVID-19, enrolled during active disease. Sequencing was carried out using peripheral blood. This chain joins TRBV5-1 and TRBJ1-1; the D gene is possibly TRBD1 (5 bases). The DNA for the CDR3 is TGCGCCAGCAGCTTGGGGGTTCCGGGGGAAGACGGAGCTTTCTTT. As protein: CASSLGVPGEDGAFF. Full variable domain (outside the CDR3, taken from reference TRBV5-1 and TRBJ1-1): KAGVTQTPRYLIKTRGQQVTLSCSPISGHRSVSWYQQTPGQGLQFLFEYFSETQRNKGNFPGRFSGRQFSNSRSEMNVSTLELGDSALYLCASSLGVPGEDGAFFGQGTRLTVV.